This T cell receptor beta chain was observed in a study of cytomegalovirus exposure and HLA in healthy donors. Study-level results: An ancestry cluster, one associated with Asian ancestry, reportedly showed fewer N-insertions than the approximately 670-donor mean in a later analysis. TCR beta sequences reportedly predicted the HLA-A and HLA-B alleles of most subjects accurately.

The germline V gene encodes CDR1 PRHDT and CDR2 FYEKMQ (reference sequence). CDR3 length equals 15 residues. The PCR had 60 Vbeta and 13 Jbeta primers. Sequencing was performed with immunoSEQ multiplex PCR; in TCRdb, only in-frame clones are kept and a portion is missing. The data hold 150,000 to 200,000 clones, with around 67% observed a single time. Worth noting for this clone: The antigen is not known. One junction end does not reproduce the germline sequence, and a read error may be involved. The sample has other DNA sequences that encode this CDR3 too.

The origin of this receptor is a woman aged 18 to 35 in good health and CMV-seropositive. The rearrangement uses TRBV13 and TRBJ1-6, with D maybe TRBD1 (6 bases). The sequenced material came from PBMCs. The chain's CDR3 is CASNLRGSYNSPLHF. The CDR3 region has the DNA TGTGCCAGCAACCTCAGGGGATCCTATAATTCCCCCCTCCACTTT.